This is a list of T cell receptor beta chains from one sample in a study of blood T cells in healthy people across ages. TCRdb re-called the 5' RACE reads through MiXCR, storing one row per CDR3 protein. The sample shows under 1,100,000 distinct CDR3 sequences, 25% of them seen only once. Separately, the same data were catalogued under a study of T cells of mothers and their children.

The sample comprised blood. The receptors stem from a girl aged 2-15 years in good health. CDR3s include the opening cysteine and the closing phenylalanine or tryptophan. A D gene is named only where the DNA matches it firmly. Clone size appears in some rows only: once, few, many, or a class for an expanded clone.

clone size | J gene | V gene | D gene | CDR3 protein | CDR3 DNA
few | TRBJ2-1 | TRBV4-1 | NA | CASSQTGNSYNEQFF | TGCGCCAGCAGCCAAACCGGGAATTCCTACAATGAGCAGTTCTTC
NA | TRBJ1-3 | TRBV12-3/TRBV12-4 | NA | CASNNLEGNTIYF | TGTGCCAGCAACAATCTCGAAGGAAACACCATATATTTT
NA | TRBJ2-3 | TRBV9 | NA | CASSSSAPDTQYF | TGTGCCAGCAGCTCTTCCGCCCCGGATACGCAGTATTTT
few | TRBJ2-1 | TRBV20-1 | NA | CSARPRGDFYNEQFF | TGCAGTGCTAGGCCACGGGGAGACTTTTACAATGAGCAGTTCTTC
NA | TRBJ1-5 | TRBV20-1 | NA | CSVIETQPQHF | TGCAGTGTAATAGAGACTCAGCCCCAGCATTTT
few | TRBJ2-1 | TRBV29-1 | NA | CSVPPGQGSTSGTFNEQFF | TGCAGCGTCCCGCCGGGACAGGGATCAACTAGCGGGACGTTCAATGAGCAGTTCTTC
few | TRBJ2-4 | TRBV6-5 | NA | CASSDLGGKNIQYF | TGTGCCAGCAGTGATCTTGGGGGGAAAAACATTCAGTACTTC
few | TRBJ1-2 | TRBV15 | TRBD1 | CATSRGDSGYTF | TGTGCCACCAGCAGAGGGGACAGCGGCTACACCTTC
NA | TRBJ2-5 | TRBV29-1 | NA | CSVRDGEETQYF | TGCAGCGTTAGGGACGGTGAAGAGACCCAGTACTTC
NA | TRBJ2-5 | TRBV28 | NA | CASSKVNPRGETQYF | TGTGCCAGCAGCAAGGTTAACCCACGAGGGGAGACCCAGTACTTC
NA | TRBJ2-1 | TRBV5-1 | TRBD2 | CASSPSGATRIDEQFF | TGCGCCAGCAGCCCCAGCGGGGCCACTCGTATCGATGAGCAGTTCTTC
few | TRBJ2-7 | TRBV20-1 | NA | CSAVPITRTYEQYF | TGCAGTGCCGTCCCGATTACAAGGACCTACGAGCAGTACTTC
few | TRBJ2-1 | TRBV9 | TRBD2 | CASSARGTSGGDEQFF | TGTGCCAGCAGCGCCAGAGGGACTAGCGGGGGGGATGAGCAGTTCTTC
few | TRBJ2-1 | TRBV27 | NA | CASSPRGLYNEQFF | TGTGCCAGCAGCCCCCGTGGGCTCTACAATGAGCAGTTCTTC
NA | TRBJ2-1 | TRBV7-2 | NA | CASSLVKLGVGNEQFF | TGTGCCAGCAGCTTAGTTAAGCTCGGGGTGGGTAATGAGCAGTTCTTC
NA | TRBJ2-7 | TRBV12-5 | NA | CASGYPSGAYEQYF | TGTGCTAGTGGTTACCCCTCCGGGGCCTACGAGCAGTACTTC
few | TRBJ2-7 | TRBV2 | TRBD2 | CASSIAGTHYEQYF | TGTGCCAGCAGCATAGCGGGGACCCACTACGAGCAGTACTTC
NA | TRBJ2-3 | TRBV9 | TRBD2 | CASSVQAGRTDTQYF | TGTGCCAGCAGCGTACAAGCGGGGCGCACAGATACGCAGTATTTT
few | TRBJ2-5 | TRBV7-9 | NA | CASSLVDRLGTQYF | TGTGCCAGCAGCTTAGTGGACCGACTTGGAACCCAGTACTTC
NA | TRBJ1-4 | TRBV29-1 | TRBD1 | CSVTRQGTVDEKLFF | TGCAGCGTGACCCGACAGGGGACAGTAGATGAAAAACTGTTTTTT
NA | TRBJ2-1 | TRBV6-2/TRBV6-3 | NA | CASSFNFNEQFF | TGTGCCAGCAGTTTTAATTTTAACGAGCAGTTCTTC
NA | TRBJ2-1 | TRBV25-1 | NA | CASSRPVSTEQFF | TGTGCCAGCAGTAGACCAGTGAGCACTGAGCAGTTCTTC
NA | TRBJ1-2 | TRBV20-1 | NA | CSARADPGSNYGYTF | TGCAGTGCTAGAGCCGATCCCGGGAGTAACTATGGCTACACCTTC
few | TRBJ1-4 | TRBV6-6 | NA | CASSSDWEKLFF | TGTGCCAGCAGTTCGGACTGGGAAAAACTGTTTTTT
few | TRBJ1-2 | TRBV4-3 | NA | CASSQATTYGYTF | TGCGCCAGCAGCCAAGCGACAACGTATGGCTACACCTTC
few | TRBJ1-1 | TRBV5-1 | NA | CASSPDRPDVAEAFF | TGCGCCAGCAGCCCTGACAGGCCGGACGTAGCTGAAGCTTTCTTT
NA | TRBJ1-4 | TRBV6-2/TRBV6-3 | NA | CATRDRDATNEKLFF | TGTGCCACTCGGGACCGAGATGCAACTAATGAAAAACTGTTTTTT
many | TRBJ2-7 | TRBV4-2 | NA | CASSPVEGGRYEQYF | TGTGCCAGCAGCCCCGTTGAGGGGGGGAGGTACGAGCAGTACTTC
NA | TRBJ1-1 | TRBV5-1 | NA | CASSNLETEAFF | TGCGCCAGCAGCAACCTTGAGACTGAAGCTTTCTTT
NA | TRBJ1-1 | TRBV28 | NA | CASSSRRDREAFF | TGTGCCAGCAGCTCCCGGCGTGACAGGGAAGCTTTCTTT
NA | TRBJ2-1 | TRBV9 | TRBD2 | CASSAREREGPPSHNEQFF | TGTGCCAGCAGCGCCCGGGAGCGGGAGGGACCCCCGTCCCACAATGAGCAGTTCTTC
few | TRBJ2-5 | TRBV6-1 | TRBD1 | CASNRDRAQETQYF | TGTGCCAGCAATAGGGACAGGGCCCAAGAGACCCAGTACTTC
few | TRBJ2-2 | TRBV4-2 | NA | CASSQEALLTGELFF | TGTGCCAGCAGCCAAGAAGCGTTGCTCACCGGGGAGCTGTTTTTT
NA | TRBJ2-5 | TRBV21-1 | NA | CASSKGLGETQYF | TGTGCCAGCAGCAAAGGACTGGGAGAGACCCAGTACTTC
few | TRBJ1-2 | TRBV4-1 | NA | CASSQEGYLNYGYTF | TGCGCCAGCAGCCAAGAGGGATACCTCAACTATGGCTACACCTTC
few | TRBJ1-2 | TRBV24-1 | TRBD1 | CATSGPTPGQGANNGYTF | TGTGCCACCAGTGGCCCAACTCCGGGACAGGGGGCTAATAATGGCTACACCTTC
NA | TRBJ2-5 | TRBV18 | NA | CASSPISFEQSF | TGTGCCAGCTCACCAATTTCTTTTGAGCAGTCCTTC
NA | TRBJ2-4 | TRBV6-5 | NA | CASSYSGSGGSKNIQYF | TGTGCCAGCAGTTACTCTGGAAGTGGCGGGTCCAAAAACATTCAGTACTTC
few | TRBJ2-7 | TRBV4-1 | NA | CASSQGWGYEQYF | TGCGCCAGCAGCCAAGGGTGGGGATACGAGCAGTACTTC
many | TRBJ2-5 | TRBV12-3/TRBV12-4 | TRBD2 | CASSRLAGEETQYF | TGTGCCAGCAGCAGACTAGCGGGGGAAGAGACCCAGTACTTC
NA | TRBJ1-1 | TRBV12-3/TRBV12-4 | NA | CASSLGLALLEVEAFF | TGTGCCAGCAGTTTAGGGTTAGCGCTTTTGGAAGTAGAAGCTTTCTTT
NA | TRBJ1-1 | TRBV12-3/TRBV12-4 | NA | CATWIQDTEAFF | TGTGCCACCTGGATCCAGGACACTGAAGCTTTCTTT
NA | TRBJ2-5 | TRBV12-3/TRBV12-4 | TRBD2 | CASKQHGTSSLETQYF | TGTGCCAGCAAGCAACACGGGACTAGCAGTCTTGAAACCCAGTACTTC
NA | TRBJ1-2 | TRBV27 | NA | CASSLDGYSHYGYTF | TGTGCCAGCAGTTTAGACGGCTATAGCCACTATGGCTACACCTTC
few | TRBJ1-6 | TRBV5-1 | NA | CASTLYRQDGNSPLHF | TGCGCCAGCACCCTTTATCGGCAGGACGGAAATTCACCCCTCCACTTT
NA | TRBJ2-1 | TRBV6-5 | TRBD2 | CASSKRESYNEQFF | TGTGCCAGCTCTAAGCGGGAATCCTACAATGAGCAGTTCTTC
NA | TRBJ2-1 | TRBV7-9 | NA | CASSPQPGQNHDNEQFF | TGTGCCAGCAGCCCCCAGCCCGGACAGAACCACGACAATGAGCAGTTCTTC
few | TRBJ1-1 | TRBV4-3 | NA | CASSQEIGLWVNTEAFF | TGCGCCAGCAGCCAAGAGATAGGTTTATGGGTGAACACTGAAGCTTTCTTT
NA | TRBJ2-6 | TRBV28 | TRBD1 | CASRTRDSPSGANVLTF | TGTGCCAGCAGAACCCGGGACAGTCCTTCTGGGGCCAACGTCCTGACTTTC
few | TRBJ2-5 | TRBV4-3 | NA | CASSQGRYLGDQETQYF | TGCGCCAGCAGCCAAGGGCGTTACTTGGGGGACCAAGAGACCCAGTACTTC
many | TRBJ1-6 | TRBV19 | NA | CASSQWGESTSPLHF | TGTGCCAGTAGCCAATGGGGGGAAAGTACTTCACCCCTCCACTTT
NA | TRBJ1-1 | TRBV20-1 | NA | CSAVQELNTEAFF | TGCAGTGCAGTACAGGAGTTGAACACTGAAGCTTTCTTT
few | TRBJ2-4 | TRBV28 | NA | CASASPVIAKYIQYF | TGTGCCAGCGCCAGTCCGGTCATAGCCAAATACATTCAGTACTTC